Listed here are 21 T cell receptor beta chains from one sample, sequenced in a study of blood T cells in healthy people across ages. Combining a sample-barcoded 5' primer with a J-beta primer mix, a second PCR ran for about 6 to 12 cycles. TCRdb analysed the 5' RACE reads with MiXCR anew, one entry per CDR3 protein. The repertoire consists of 950,000 to 1,200,000 distinct CDR3 sequences, with roughly two fifths occurring once and the leading ten covering approximately 14%. Sequencing was performed on blood. The origin of the receptors is a man between 18 and 35 years old in good health.

The rearrangement uses TRBV12-5 and TRBJ2-2; no definite D call. Germline V CDR1 and CDR2: LGHNT, FRNRAP. V was cut by 5 bases and J by 2 bases, with 9 bases left in between. The CDR3 length is 14 residues. As DNA, the CDR3 is TGTGCTAGTGGTGTGCCTCGAAACACCGGGGAGCTGTTTTTT. This sequence encodes CASGVPRNTGELFF.

This clonotype was counted between two and nine times. The chain has TRBV6-5 and TRBJ2-5; possible D gene TRBD2, 5 bases. Trimming shortened V by 5 bases and J by 5 bases, and 12 bases separated the two germline ends. The germline CDR1 and CDR2 sequences are MNHEY and SVGAGI. The CDR3 contains 13 residues. CDR3 amino acids: CASSEPGTETQYF. In nucleotides, the CDR3 is TGTGCCAGCAGTGAGCCGGGAACGGAGACCCAGTACTTC.

The chain carries TRBV28 and TRBJ1-1; D not resolved. The germline gives CDR1 MDHEN, CDR2 SYDVKM. This CDR3 has 12 amino acids. Deletions cut 2 bases from V and 4 bases from J, with 5 bases between. CDR3: CASSLKTTEAFF. CDR3 sequence (DNA): TGTGCCAGCAGTTTAAAGACCACTGAAGCTTTCTTT.

The chain has TRBV6-2 or TRBV6-3 and TRBJ1-5, with D tentatively TRBD1 (6 bases). V was trimmed by 6 bases and J by 3 bases, leaving 15 bases between them. The CDR3 is 15 residues long. CDR1 and CDR2 (germline): MNHEY, SVGEGT. DNA of the CDR3: TGTGCCAGCAGGGACCAGGGGACCTACAATCAGCCCCAGCATTTT. It translates to CASRDQGTYNQPQHF.

This clonotype showed up just a few times. The chain joins TRBV2 to TRBJ1-1; 10 bases map to TRBD1. The CDR3 length is 14 residues. The germline CDR1 and CDR2 sequences are SNHLY and FYNNEI. V dropped 8 bases and J dropped 3; count of bases not matched to a gene: 6. The CDR3 DNA is TGTGCCAGCTACTCCGGACAGGGGGACACTGAAGCTTTCTTT. Encoded protein: CASYSGQGDTEAFF.

The V and J genes are TRBV20-1 and TRBJ2-4; TRBD1 is a possible D gene (6 bases). This CDR3 region has 11 residues. Trimming stripped 6 bases from V and 13 bases from J, with 16 bases between. CDR1 is DFQATT, CDR2 SNEGSKA, per germline (reference sequence). The CDR3 loop reads CSANTGWEQYF. The CDR3 DNA reads TGCAGTGCCAATACAGGGTGGGAGCAGTACTTC.

In nucleotides, the CDR3 is TGTGCCAGCAGCCAACAGGGGGGGAGGCAGCCCCAGCATTTT. It specifies CASSQQGGRQPQHF. The V gene is TRBV3-1, the J gene TRBJ1-5; the match to TRBD1 covers 7 bases. V was pared by 2 bases and J by 7 bases, with 5 bases of the junction left unmatched. This CDR3 region has 14 residues. CDR1 is LGHDT and CDR2 is YNNKEL in the germline V gene (reference sequence).

This chain links TRBV5-1 with TRBJ2-2; D is undetermined. Trimming removed 0 bases at V and 0 bases at J, with 9 bases between. Per germline, CDR1 SGHRS and CDR2 YFSETQ. There are 16 residues in the CDR3. CDR3 DNA: TGCGCCAGCAGCTTGGAACAAAGCTCGAACACCGGGGAGCTGTTTTTT. Protein sequence: CASSLEQSSNTGELFF.

This rearrangement joins TRBV28 to TRBJ1-2; TRBD1 might be the D (6 bases). The CDR3 is 16 amino acids. Between the trimmed V and J ends, which lost 6 bases and 5 bases, there was a span of 22 bases. Germline V lookup: CDR1 MDHEN, CDR2 SYDVKM. CDR3: CASSSSSGTTGYGYTF. CDR3 sequence (DNA): TGTGCCAGCAGCTCATCCTCCGGGACGACAGGTTATGGCTACACCTTC.

This clonotype appeared many times. The chain links TRBV20-1 to TRBJ2-7; D is unresolved. The CDR3 contains 11 residues. Per the germline V gene, CDR1 is DFQATT and CDR2 is SNEGSKA (reference sequence). Deletions cut 2 bases from V and 2 bases from J, with 4 bases between. CDR3 coding DNA: TGCAGTGCTAGACAGGCCTACGAGCAGTACTTC. Its translation is CSARQAYEQYF.

This clonotype was counted a few times. The V and J genes are TRBV6-5 and TRBJ1-6; D is ambiguous. The CDR3 totals 15 residues. With 10 bases removed from V and 0 bases from J, the gap between germline ends came to 13 bases. The germline CDR1 and CDR2 sequences are MNHEY and SVGAGI. The CDR3 sequence is CATSLTSSYNSPLHF. The CDR3 DNA follows: TGTGCCACTTCCCTCACGAGCTCCTATAATTCACCCCTCCACTTT.

This clonotype was counted a few times. The J gene is TRBJ2-7, the V gene TRBV12-3 or TRBV12-4, with D unresolved. The CDR3 length is 15 residues. V was shortened by 4 bases and J by 4 bases, with 17 bases between the two germline ends. The CDR3 DNA reads TGTGCCAGCAGTTCCCTGGGTGGGGTCGGGTACGAGCAGTACTTC. It yields the protein CASSSLGGVGYEQYF.

The rearrangement links TRBV29-1 to TRBJ2-3; tentatively, D is TRBD1 (5 bases). CDR1 is SQVTM and CDR2 is ANQGSEA in the germline V gene. The ends were cut back, 4 bases at V and 1 base at J, with 9 bases in the middle. The CDR3 is made up of 13 amino acids. The CDR3 region has the DNA TGCAGCGTTGCCCTAGGGGGCACAGATACGCAGTATTTT. The encoded protein is CSVALGGTDTQYF.

The chain has TRBV7-9 and TRBJ2-7, with D unresolved. CDR1 is SEHNR and CDR2 is FQNEAQ in the germline V gene (reference sequence). CDR3 length: 14 residues. Between the trimmed V and J ends, which lost 5 bases and 3 bases, there was a span of 14 bases. CDR3 sequence: CASSSPGPDYEQYF. Here the CDR3 DNA reads TGTGCCAGCAGCAGCCCGGGTCCTGACTACGAGCAGTACTTC.

The V call is TRBV2, the J call TRBJ1-1; possibly TRBD1 for D (5 bases). Trimming removed 4 bases at V and 6 bases at J, with 9 bases between. There are 12 residues in the CDR3. CDR1 is SNHLY and CDR2 is FYNNEI in the germline V gene. The CDR3 here is CASSGGGPEAFF. Here the CDR3 DNA reads TGTGCCAGCAGTGGGGGGGGTCCTGAAGCTTTCTTT. The whole variable domain, remainder taken from reference TRBV2 and TRBJ1-1, is EPEVTQTPSHQVTQMGQEVILRCVPISNHLYFYWYRQILGQKVEFLVSFYNNEISEKSEIFDDQFSVERPDGSNFTLKIRSTKLEDSAMYFCASSGGGPEAFFGQGTRLTVV.

This clonotype was seen just once. The V and J genes are TRBV12-3 or TRBV12-4 and TRBJ1-2; TRBD1 might be the D (6 bases). V lost 6 bases to trimming and J lost 4 bases, with 18 bases between them. CDR3 size: 15 residues. CDR3 coding DNA: TGTGCCAGCAGCCTTACTCACGGGGACATCTATGGCTACACCTTC. Protein sequence: CASSLTHGDIYGYTF.

This clonotype was seen a few times. The chain couples TRBV6-5 to TRBJ2-3, with 7 bases lining up with TRBD2. Germline CDR1 and CDR2: MNHEY and SVGAGI. The CDR3 runs 18 residues. The trim removed 0 bases at V and 2 bases at J, leaving 11 bases unmatched. In DNA, the CDR3 is TGTGCCAGCAGTTACTCGAGTGATAGCGGGCGGCACACAGATACGCAGTATTTT. Its translation: CASSYSSDSGRHTDTQYF.

This clonotype occurred a few times. The V gene is TRBV7-3, the J gene TRBJ2-7; 8 bases fit TRBD1. With the DNA end fitting TRBJ2-5 better, the J assignment may be wrong. The CDR3 runs to 14 residues. Germline-derived CDR1 and CDR2 are SGHTA and FQGTGA. The DNA for the CDR3 is TGTGCCAGCAGCCCCGGACAGGGTAAAGAGACCCAGTACTTC. Translation gives CASSPGQGKETQYF.

This clonotype was recorded only once. Compared with germline, one end of the junction differs, possibly owing to a read error. The V call is TRBV29-1, the J call TRBJ2-2; 8 bases are shared with TRBD1. Germline values: CDR1 SQVTM, CDR2 ANQGSEA. The CDR3 has 15 residues. In DNA form, the CDR3 reads TGCAGCGCATACGGGGGACAGGAGAACACCGGGGAGCCGTTTTTT. Translation gives CSAYGGQENTGEPFF.

This clonotype was observed many times. V and J are TRBV5-1 and TRBJ2-1; D is perhaps TRBD1 (7 bases). Trimming pared 3 bases from V and 5 bases from J, leaving 12 bases between. Germline values: CDR1 SGHRS, CDR2 YFSETQ. The CDR3 is 14 amino acids. For the CDR3, the DNA is TGCGCCAGCAGCTCCTCAGGGGGGAACAATGAGCAGTTCTTC. As protein: CASSSSGGNNEQFF.

The table lists this clonotype with a count of one. The V call is TRBV7-2, the J call TRBJ2-7, with D possibly TRBD2 on 6 matching bases. The end of the DNA aligns better with TRBJ2-5, so the J call may be wrong. This CDR3 is 16 amino acids long. The germline CDR1 and CDR2 sequences are SGHTA and FQGNSA. The CDR3 nucleotides are TGTGCCAGCAGCTTATCTGTCGGGGGAGAAGGAGGGACCCAGTACTTC. This encodes CASSLSVGGEGGTQYF.